This entry concerns a single T cell receptor (beta chain). The antigen is undetermined. They isolated at least 6 million PBMCs from each sample. These data originate in a study of blood T cells in healthy people across ages. Notes on the study in general: Higher diversity, along with more naive CD4+ cells, distinguished long-lived donors from aged donors.

A second PCR, run for roughly 7 to 12 cycles, used a sample-barcoded 5' primer plus a J-beta primer mix. From the 5' RACE reads, TCRdb called clonotypes with MiXCR, one entry per CDR3 protein. The data show about 930,000 distinct CDR3 sequences, with 25% to 35% seen just once and 10% held by the top ten. The V gene's germline CDR1 is KGHDR and CDR2 SFDVKD. The CDR3 has 15 residues. V was clipped by 2 bases and J by 3 bases; unmatched bases: 6. These data were also reused for a study on T cells of mothers and their children. Per that paper: Donation involved a few healthy Caucasian mothers and the six children that they had.

The sequence came from a middle-aged woman in good health. Specimen: blood. This sequence joins TRBV24-1 and TRBJ2-7; TRBD1 agrees at 7 bases. CDR3 in amino acids: CATSDSRDSFYEQYF. CDR3 sequence (DNA): TGTGCCACCAGTGATTCCCGGGACAGCTTCTACGAGCAGTACTTC.